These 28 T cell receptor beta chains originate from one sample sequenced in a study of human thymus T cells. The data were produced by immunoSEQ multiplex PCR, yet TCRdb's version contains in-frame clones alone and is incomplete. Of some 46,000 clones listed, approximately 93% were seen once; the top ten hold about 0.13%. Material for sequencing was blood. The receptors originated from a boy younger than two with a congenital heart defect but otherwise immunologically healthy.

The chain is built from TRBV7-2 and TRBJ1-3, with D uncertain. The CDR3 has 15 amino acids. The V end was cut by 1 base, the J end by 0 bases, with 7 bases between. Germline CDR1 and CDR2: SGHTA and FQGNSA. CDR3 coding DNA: TGTGCCAGCAGCTTAGGAATCTTCTCTGGAAACACCATATATTTT. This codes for CASSLGIFSGNTIYF. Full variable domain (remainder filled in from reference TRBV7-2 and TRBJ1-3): GAGVSQSPSNKVTEKGKDVELRCDPISGHTALYWYRQSLGQGLEFLIYFQGNSAPDKSGLPSDRFSAERTGGSVSTLTIQRTQQEDSAVYLCASSLGIFSGNTIYFGEGSWLTVV.

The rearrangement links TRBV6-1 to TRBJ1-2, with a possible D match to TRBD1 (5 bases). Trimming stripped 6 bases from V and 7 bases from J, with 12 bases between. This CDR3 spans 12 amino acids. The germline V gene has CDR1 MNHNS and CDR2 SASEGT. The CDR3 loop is CASRRTGSGYTF. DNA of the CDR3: TGTGCCAGCAGGAGAACAGGTTCTGGCTACACCTTC.

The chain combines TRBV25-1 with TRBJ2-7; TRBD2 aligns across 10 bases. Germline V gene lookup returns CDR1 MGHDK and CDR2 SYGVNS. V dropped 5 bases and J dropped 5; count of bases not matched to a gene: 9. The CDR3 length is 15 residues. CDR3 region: CASSTYLAGVDEQYF. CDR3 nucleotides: TGTGCCAGCAGTACCTATCTAGCGGGGGTGGACGAGCAGTACTTC.

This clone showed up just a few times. CDR3 nucleotides: TGCGCCAGCAGTGAACCGGGTGACGGTAACTATGGCTACACCTTC. This gives the protein CASSEPGDGNYGYTF. The chain carries TRBV10-2 and TRBJ1-2; the D is unclear. Germline V CDR1 and CDR2: WSHSY, SAAADI. The V end was cut by 3 bases, the J end by 1 base, with 12 bases between. The CDR3 extends over 15 amino acids.

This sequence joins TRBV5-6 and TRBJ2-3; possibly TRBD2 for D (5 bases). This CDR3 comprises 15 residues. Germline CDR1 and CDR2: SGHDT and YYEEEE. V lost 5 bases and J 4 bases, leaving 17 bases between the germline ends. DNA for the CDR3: TGTGCCAGCAGTAGCTCGGGGTTGGGTCCAGATACGCAGTATTTT. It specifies CASSSSGLGPDTQYF.

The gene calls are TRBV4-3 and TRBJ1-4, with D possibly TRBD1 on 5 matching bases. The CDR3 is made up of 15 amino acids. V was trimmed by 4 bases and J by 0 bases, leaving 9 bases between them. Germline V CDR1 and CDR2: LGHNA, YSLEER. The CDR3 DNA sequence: TGCGCCAGCAGCCGGGACTTTGCAACTAATGAAAAACTGTTTTTT. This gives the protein CASSRDFATNEKLFF.

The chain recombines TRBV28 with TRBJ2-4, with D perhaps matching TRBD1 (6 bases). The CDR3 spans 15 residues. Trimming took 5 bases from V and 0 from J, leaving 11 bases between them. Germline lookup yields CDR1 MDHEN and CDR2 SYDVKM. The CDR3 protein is CASSTQGIAKNIQYF. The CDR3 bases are TGTGCCAGCAGTACCCAGGGGATAGCCAAAAACATTCAGTACTTC.

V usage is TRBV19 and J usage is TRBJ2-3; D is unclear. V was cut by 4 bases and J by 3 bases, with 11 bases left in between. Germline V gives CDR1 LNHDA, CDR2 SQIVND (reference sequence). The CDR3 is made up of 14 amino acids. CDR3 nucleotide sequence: TGTGCCAGTAGTACCCGAGTGATGACAGATACGCAGTATTTT. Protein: CASSTRVMTDTQYF.

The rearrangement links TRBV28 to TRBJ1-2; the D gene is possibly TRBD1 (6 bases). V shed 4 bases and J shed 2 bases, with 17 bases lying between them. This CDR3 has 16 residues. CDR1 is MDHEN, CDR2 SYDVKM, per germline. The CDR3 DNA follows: TGTGCCAGCAGTTACCCCTCCACAGGGAGGAACTATGGCTACACCTTC. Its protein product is CASSYPSTGRNYGYTF.

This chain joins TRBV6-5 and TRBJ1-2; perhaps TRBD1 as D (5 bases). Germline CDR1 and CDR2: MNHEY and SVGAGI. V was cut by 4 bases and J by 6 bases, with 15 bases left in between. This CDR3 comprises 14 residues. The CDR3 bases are TGTGCCAGCAGTTCGAATGAGGGGAGGCATGGCTACACCTTC. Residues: CASSSNEGRHGYTF.

As DNA, the CDR3 is TGTGCCAGCAGCGTGTCTAGCGGGGGCCCTAGCACAGATACGCAGTATTTT. Its translation is CASSVSSGGPSTDTQYF. This chain links TRBV9 with TRBJ2-3, with 10 bases identical to TRBD2. J lost 0 bases, V lost 2 bases, and 6 bases had no gene match. The CDR3 totals 17 residues. The germline gives CDR1 SGDLS, CDR2 YYNGEE. Full variable domain (remainder filled in from reference TRBV9 and TRBJ2-3): DSGVTQTPKHLITATGQRVTLRCSPRSGDLSVYWYQQSLDQGLQFLIQYYNGEERAKGNILERFSAQQFPDLHSELNLSSLELGDSALYFCASSVSSGGPSTDTQYFGPGTRLTVL.

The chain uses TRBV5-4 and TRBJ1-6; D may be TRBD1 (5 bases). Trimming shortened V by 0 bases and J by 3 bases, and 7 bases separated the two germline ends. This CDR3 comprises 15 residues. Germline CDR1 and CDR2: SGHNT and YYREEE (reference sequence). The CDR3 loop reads CASSLGQGYNSPLHF. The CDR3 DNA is TGTGCCAGCAGCTTGGGGCAGGGCTATAATTCACCCCTCCACTTT. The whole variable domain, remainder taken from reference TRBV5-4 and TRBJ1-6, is ETGVTQSPTHLIKTRGQQVTLRCSSQSGHNTVSWYQQALGQGPQFIFQYYREEENGRGNFPPRFSGLQFPNYSSELNVNALELDDSALYLCASSLGQGYNSPLHFGNGTRLTVT.

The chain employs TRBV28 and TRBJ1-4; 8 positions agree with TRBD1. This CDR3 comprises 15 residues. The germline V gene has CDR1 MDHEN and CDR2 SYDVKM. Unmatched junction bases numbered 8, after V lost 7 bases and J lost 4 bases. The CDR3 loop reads CASISPGGGNEKLFF. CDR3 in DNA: TGTGCCAGCATTTCTCCAGGGGGCGGTAATGAAAAACTGTTTTTT.

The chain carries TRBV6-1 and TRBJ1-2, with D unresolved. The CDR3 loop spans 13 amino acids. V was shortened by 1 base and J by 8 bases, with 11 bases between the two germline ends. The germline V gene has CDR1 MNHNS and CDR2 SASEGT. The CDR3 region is CASSEGRGYGYTF. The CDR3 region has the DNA TGTGCCAGCAGTGAAGGCCGGGGTTACGGCTACACCTTC.

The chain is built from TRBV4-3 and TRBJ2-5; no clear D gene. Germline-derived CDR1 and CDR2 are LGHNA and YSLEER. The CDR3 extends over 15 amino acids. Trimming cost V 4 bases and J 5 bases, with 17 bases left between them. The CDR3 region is CASSPHPAFTETQYF. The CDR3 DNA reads TGCGCCAGCAGCCCACACCCAGCCTTTACGGAGACCCAGTACTTC.

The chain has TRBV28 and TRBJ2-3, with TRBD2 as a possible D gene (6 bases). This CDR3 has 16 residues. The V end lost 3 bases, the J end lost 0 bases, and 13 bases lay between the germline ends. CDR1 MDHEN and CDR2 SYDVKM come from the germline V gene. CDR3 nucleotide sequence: TGTGCCAGCAGTTTCTGGCGGGGCCCTAGCACAGATACGCAGTATTTT. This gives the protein CASSFWRGPSTDTQYF.

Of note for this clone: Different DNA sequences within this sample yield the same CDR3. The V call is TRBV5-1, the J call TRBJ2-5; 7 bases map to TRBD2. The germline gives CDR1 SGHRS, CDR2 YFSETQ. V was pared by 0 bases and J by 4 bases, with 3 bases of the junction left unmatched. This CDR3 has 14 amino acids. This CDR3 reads CASSLGLARETQYF. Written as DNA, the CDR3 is TGCGCCAGCAGCTTGGGACTAGCAAGAGAGACCCAGTACTTC. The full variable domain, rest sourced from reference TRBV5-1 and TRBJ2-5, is KAGVTQTPRYLIKTRGQQVTLSCSPISGHRSVSWYQQTPGQGLQFLFEYFSETQRNKGNFPGRFSGRQFSNSRSEMNVSTLELGDSALYLCASSLGLARETQYFGPGTRLLVL.

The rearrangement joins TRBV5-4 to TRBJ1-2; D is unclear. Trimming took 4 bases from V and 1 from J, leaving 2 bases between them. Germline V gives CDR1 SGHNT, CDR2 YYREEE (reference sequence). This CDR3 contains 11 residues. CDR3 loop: CASSLNYGYTF. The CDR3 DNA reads TGTGCCAGCAGCCTTAACTATGGCTACACCTTC.

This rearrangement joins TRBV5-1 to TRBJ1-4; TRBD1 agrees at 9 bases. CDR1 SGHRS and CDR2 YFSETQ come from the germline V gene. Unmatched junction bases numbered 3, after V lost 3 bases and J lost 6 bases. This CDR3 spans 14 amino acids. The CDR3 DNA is TGCGCCAGCAGCTCCGGGACAGGGTATGAAAAACTGTTTTTT. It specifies CASSSGTGYEKLFF.

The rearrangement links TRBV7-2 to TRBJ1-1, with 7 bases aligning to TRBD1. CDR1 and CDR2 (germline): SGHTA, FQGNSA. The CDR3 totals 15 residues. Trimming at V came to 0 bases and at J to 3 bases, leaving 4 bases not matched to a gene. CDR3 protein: CASSLAPTGDTEAFF. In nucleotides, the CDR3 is TGTGCCAGCAGCTTAGCGCCCACAGGGGACACTGAAGCTTTCTTT.

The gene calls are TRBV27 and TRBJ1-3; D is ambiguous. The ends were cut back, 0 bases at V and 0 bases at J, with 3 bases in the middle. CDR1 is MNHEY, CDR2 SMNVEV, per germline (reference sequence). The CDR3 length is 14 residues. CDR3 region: CASSLSSSGNTIYF. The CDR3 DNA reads TGTGCCAGCAGTTTATCCAGCTCTGGAAACACCATATATTTT.

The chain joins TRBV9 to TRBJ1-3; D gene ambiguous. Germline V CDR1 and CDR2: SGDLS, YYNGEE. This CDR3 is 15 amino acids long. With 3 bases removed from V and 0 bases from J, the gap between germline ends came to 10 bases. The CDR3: CASSASTFSGNTIYF. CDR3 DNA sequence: TGTGCCAGCAGCGCCTCTACGTTCTCTGGAAACACCATATATTTT.

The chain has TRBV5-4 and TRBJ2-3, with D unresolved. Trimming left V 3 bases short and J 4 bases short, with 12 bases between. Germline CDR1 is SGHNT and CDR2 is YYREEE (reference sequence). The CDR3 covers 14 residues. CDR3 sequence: CASSSIRRPDTQYF. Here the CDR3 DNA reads TGTGCCAGCAGCTCTATTCGAAGGCCAGATACGCAGTATTTT.

The CDR3 here is CSVHRRQGASDYGYTF. The CDR3 nucleotides are TGCAGCGTTCACCGCCGACAGGGGGCGAGTGACTATGGCTACACCTTC. The V call is TRBV29-1, the J call TRBJ1-2; 10 positions agree with TRBD1. The junction had 12 bases not matched to a gene; V was cut back by 5 bases and J by 3 bases. The length of the CDR3 is 16 residues. Germline V gene sequence: CDR1 SQVTM, CDR2 ANQGSEA.

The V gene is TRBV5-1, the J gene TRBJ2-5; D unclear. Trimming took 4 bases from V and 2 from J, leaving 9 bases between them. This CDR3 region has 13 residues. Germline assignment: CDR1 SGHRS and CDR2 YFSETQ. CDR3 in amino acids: CASSPATQETQYF. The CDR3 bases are TGCGCCAGCAGCCCCGCGACTCAAGAGACCCAGTACTTC.

CDR3 DNA sequence: TGTGCCTGGACCTTCCGGGGGGGGTTTAATGAGCAGTTCTTC. Encoded protein: CAWTFRGGFNEQFF. V gene TRBV30 combines with J gene TRBJ2-1; 8 nucleotides match TRBD2. CDR3 length: 14 amino acids. CDR1 and CDR2 (germline): GTSNPN, SVGIG (reference sequence). V was pared by 4 bases and J by 7 bases, with 9 bases of the junction left unmatched.

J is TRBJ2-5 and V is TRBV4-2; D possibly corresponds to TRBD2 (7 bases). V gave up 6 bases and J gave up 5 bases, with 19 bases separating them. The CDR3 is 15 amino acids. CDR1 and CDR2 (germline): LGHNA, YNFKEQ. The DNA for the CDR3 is TGTGCCAGCAGTCCCATCCGGGGGGCTTGGGAGACCCAGTACTTC. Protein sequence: CASSPIRGAWETQYF.

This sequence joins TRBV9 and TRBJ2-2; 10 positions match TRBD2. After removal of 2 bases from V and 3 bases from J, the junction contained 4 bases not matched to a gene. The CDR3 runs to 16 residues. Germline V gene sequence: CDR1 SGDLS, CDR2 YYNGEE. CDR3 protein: CASSVNLAGDTGELFF. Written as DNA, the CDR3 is TGTGCCAGCAGCGTTAACCTAGCGGGGGACACCGGGGAGCTGTTTTTT.